These T cell receptor beta chains were read from a single sample in a study of blood T cell repertoires in COVID-19. The table came from immunoSEQ multiplex PCR; TCRdb's copy has only in-frame clones and leaves some out. The data contain about 170,000 clones, about 85% of them singletons. Sequencing was carried out using peripheral blood. Every receptor here comes from a man aged 60 to 69 who had recovered from COVID-19. CDR3s include the opening cysteine and the closing phenylalanine or tryptophan. Fields, in order: D gene, J gene, V gene, clone size, CDR3 protein, CDR3 DNA. The D gene is left open where the match is weak. Clone size is stated in some rows and not others, as once, few, many or a class when expanded.

TRBD2 | TRBJ2-3 | TRBV27 | - | CASSLETSGGADTQYF | TGTGCCAGCAGTTTGGAGACTAGCGGGGGGGCGGATACGCAGTATTTT
- | TRBJ1-1 | TRBV19 | - | CASSIGVGEWGTEAFF | TGTGCCAGTAGTATAGGAGTCGGGGAATGGGGCACTGAAGCTTTCTTT
- | TRBJ1-5 | TRBV6-2/TRBV6-3 | many | CASSTQADQPQHF | TGTGCCAGCAGTACTCAAGCGGACCAGCCCCAGCATTTT
- | TRBJ1-1 | TRBV5-1 | - | CASSHQGLNTEAFF | TGCGCCAGCAGCCACCAGGGGTTGAACACTGAAGCTTTCTTT
- | TRBJ1-6 | TRBV6-5 | - | CASSYSPGRGESPLHF | TGTGCCAGCAGTTACTCTCCGGGCAGGGGAGAATCACCCCTCCACTTT
- | TRBJ1-1 | TRBV19 | - | CASGRGVTEAFF | TGTGCCAGCGGTCGCGGGGTTACTGAAGCTTTCTTT
TRBD1 | TRBJ2-7 | TRBV5-1 | - | CASSFAGTGGDEQYF | TGCGCCAGCAGCTTTGCAGGGACAGGGGGCGACGAGCAGTACTTC
- | TRBJ2-5 | TRBV10-3 | - | CAISASSRETQYF | TGTGCCATCAGTGCCTCTAGCCGAGAGACCCAGTACTTC
- | TRBJ2-3 | TRBV6-6 | - | CASRVQGTDTQYF | TGTGCCAGCAGGGTTCAGGGTACAGATACGCAGTATTTT
TRBD2 | TRBJ2-7 | TRBV24-1 | - | CATSDGGLAGSYEQYF | TGTGCCACCAGTGATGGGGGACTAGCGGGGAGCTACGAGCAGTACTTC
TRBD1 | TRBJ2-3 | TRBV4-1 | - | CASSQGDRVADTQYF | TGCGCCAGCAGCCAAGGGGACAGGGTCGCAGATACGCAGTATTTT
TRBD1 | TRBJ2-5 | TRBV9 | - | CASSVGGTGVGETQYF | TGTGCCAGCAGCGTCGGAGGGACAGGGGTCGGGGAGACCCAGTACTTC
TRBD1 | TRBJ1-6 | TRBV7-9 | few | CASSSRGQGGNSPLHF | TGTGCCAGCAGCTCCCGGGGACAGGGTGGAAATTCACCCCTCCACTTT
- | TRBJ2-5 | TRBV6-6 | - | CASSPGQGGETQYF | TGTGCCAGCAGCCCTGGGCAGGGGGGCGAGACCCAGTACTTC
- | TRBJ1-5 | TRBV6-6 | - | CASNRDLRTHSNQPQHF | TGTGCCAGCAATCGGGACCTGAGGACACATAGCAATCAGCCCCAGCATTTT
- | TRBJ2-7 | TRBV6-2/TRBV6-3 | - | CASSWASEQYF | TGTGCCAGCAGTTGGGCCAGCGAGCAGTACTTC
TRBD1 | TRBJ2-5 | TRBV13 | - | CASSLSQTGGIGETQYF | TGTGCCAGCAGCTTATCCCAGACAGGGGGGATAGGGGAGACCCAGTACTTC
TRBD1 | TRBJ1-5 | TRBV27 | - | CASSWTGGGQPQHF | TGTGCCAGCAGTTGGACAGGGGGAGGTCAGCCCCAGCATTTT
- | TRBJ1-5 | TRBV6-5 | - | CAIAGGLGNQPQHF | TGTGCCATCGCGGGGGGCTTAGGAAATCAGCCCCAGCATTTT
- | TRBJ1-5 | TRBV5-1 | - | CASSPSGSSDQPQHF | TGCGCCAGCAGCCCGTCGGGGAGTTCGGATCAGCCCCAGCATTTT
- | TRBJ1-2 | TRBV5-1 | - | CASSPVAGADGYTF | TGCGCCAGCAGCCCGGTCGCGGGGGCAGATGGCTACACCTTC
TRBD1 | TRBJ1-1 | TRBV27 | - | CASLDRGNGAFF | TGTGCCAGTCTGGACAGGGGGAATGGAGCTTTCTTT
- | TRBJ2-7 | TRBV5-1 | - | CASSLEQISEQYF | TGCGCCAGCAGCTTGGAACAGATCTCGGAACAGTACTTC
TRBD1 | TRBJ2-7 | TRBV5-4 | few | CASSFDRGQSYEQYF | TGTGCCAGCAGCTTTGACAGGGGGCAGTCCTACGAGCAGTACTTC
- | TRBJ2-5 | TRBV6-5 | - | CASSYSRQKETQYF | TGTGCCAGCAGTTACTCGAGGCAGAAAGAGACCCAGTACTTC